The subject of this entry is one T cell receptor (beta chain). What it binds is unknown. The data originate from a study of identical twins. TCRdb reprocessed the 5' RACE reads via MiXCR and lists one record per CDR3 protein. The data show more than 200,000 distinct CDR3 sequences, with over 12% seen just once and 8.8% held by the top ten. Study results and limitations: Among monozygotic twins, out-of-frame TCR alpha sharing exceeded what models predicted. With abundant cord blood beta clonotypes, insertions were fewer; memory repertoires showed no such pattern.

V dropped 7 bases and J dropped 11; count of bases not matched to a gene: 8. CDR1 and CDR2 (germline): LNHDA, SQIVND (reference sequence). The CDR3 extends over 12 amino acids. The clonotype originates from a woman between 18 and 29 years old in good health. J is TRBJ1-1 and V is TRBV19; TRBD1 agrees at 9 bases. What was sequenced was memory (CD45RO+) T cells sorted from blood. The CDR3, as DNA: TGTGCCAGTACCTCGGACAGGGGATACGCTTTCTTT. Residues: CASTSDRGYAFF. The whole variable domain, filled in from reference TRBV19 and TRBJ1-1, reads DGGITQSPKYLFRKEGQNVTLSCEQNLNHDAMYWYRQDPGQGLRLIYYSQIVNDFQKGDIAEGYSVSREKKESFPLTVTSAQKNPTAFYLCASTSDRGYAFFGQGTRLTVV.